Following are 16 T cell receptor beta chains from one sample sequenced in a study of cytomegalovirus exposure and HLA in healthy donors. Both 60 Vbeta primers and 13 Jbeta primers went into the PCR. Repertoires were generated with immunoSEQ multiplex PCR, while TCRdb's copy carries only in-frame clones and drops some. The sample lists about 89,000 clones; roughly three quarters were seen once. Sequencing was done on a sample of PBMCs. The receptors originated from a man under 40 in good health and CMV-seronegative.

This chain connects TRBV18 to TRBJ2-2; D uncertain. V lost 6 bases and J 1 base, leaving 12 bases between the germline ends. CDR1 and CDR2 (germline): KGHSH, LQKENI. The CDR3 has 15 amino acids. The CDR3 loop reads CASSPWAGNTGELFF. Written as DNA, the CDR3 is TGTGCCAGCTCCCCCTGGGCCGGGAACACCGGGGAGCTGTTTTTT.

V and J are TRBV28 and TRBJ1-5; TRBD1 matches at 8 bases. Losses at the gene ends were 3 bases for V and 0 bases for J; bases not matched to a gene: 10. The germline CDR1 and CDR2 sequences are MDHEN and SYDVKM. The CDR3 runs to 18 residues. CDR3 sequence (DNA): TGTGCCAGCAGTTTCCCGGACAGGGATGGAGATAGCAATCAGCCCCAGCATTTT. Protein product: CASSFPDRDGDSNQPQHF.

J is TRBJ1-1 and V is TRBV6-6; D may be TRBD1 (5 bases). In germline, CDR1 is MNHNY, CDR2 SVGAGI (reference sequence). CDR3 length equals 14 residues. Trimming left V 8 bases short and J 7 bases short, with 20 bases between. The CDR3 DNA is TGTGCCAGCCAATGGGGGGGGAGACGAAGTGAAGCTTTCTTT. Residues: CASQWGGRRSEAFF.

This clone has only a few counts. Other DNA sequences within the sample encode an identical CDR3. V is TRBV19 and J is TRBJ2-1; 8 bases match TRBD1. Trimming removed 3 bases from V and 5 bases from J; junction bases left unmatched: 6. The CDR3 totals 15 residues. Germline V gives CDR1 LNHDA, CDR2 SQIVND (reference sequence). The CDR3: CASSIGDRGHNEQFF. The DNA of the CDR3 is TGTGCCAGTAGTATCGGCGACAGGGGCCACAATGAGCAGTTCTTC.

This clone was recorded only once. This rearrangement joins TRBV7-9 to TRBJ2-5, with 7 bases aligning to TRBD2. Germline V CDR1 and CDR2: SEHNR, FQNEAQ (reference sequence). V shed 1 base and J 3 bases; nucleotides not matched to a gene: 2. This CDR3 contains 14 residues. The CDR3 spells CASSLGAGKETQYF. Written as DNA, the CDR3 is TGTGCCAGCAGCTTAGGAGCGGGGAAAGAGACCCAGTACTTC.

This clone was seen only once. This chain links TRBV4-2 with TRBJ2-7, with TRBD2 as a possible D gene (5 bases). Germline CDR1 reads LGHNA; CDR2 reads YNFKEQ. The germline V and J ends were trimmed by 0 bases and 6 bases, with 15 bases remaining between them. The CDR3 runs to 15 residues. CDR3 residues: CASSQDLSGVAEQYF. In nucleotides, the CDR3 is TGTGCCAGCAGCCAAGATCTCTCCGGGGTGGCCGAGCAGTACTTC.

V and J are TRBV18 and TRBJ2-3, with TRBD2 matching 8 bases. The V gene end was trimmed by 2 bases and the J gene end by 1 base; junction bases not matched to a gene: 2. Per germline, CDR1 KGHSH and CDR2 LQKENI. The CDR3 consists of 15 residues. The CDR3, as DNA: TGTGCCAGCTCACCAGAGCGGGGGCGCACAGATACGCAGTATTTT. Translating it yields CASSPERGRTDTQYF.

The genes are TRBV28 and TRBJ2-5; 8 bases are a match to TRBD1. V lost 5 bases to trimming and J lost 7 bases; unmatched junction nucleotides: 12. The CDR3 length is 15 residues. Germline V gene sequence: CDR1 MDHEN, CDR2 SYDVKM. The CDR3 loop reads CASSHHEDRVGTQYF. The CDR3 DNA reads as TGTGCCAGCAGTCACCATGAGGACAGGGTAGGGACCCAGTACTTC.

The chain employs TRBV5-1 and TRBJ2-7; 10 nucleotides match TRBD1. The CDR3 covers 15 residues. V gave up 2 bases and J gave up 3 bases; unmatched junction bases: 5. The V gene's germline CDR1 is SGHRS and CDR2 YFSETQ. The DNA of the CDR3 is TGCGCCAGCAGCTTCTCGACAGGGGGCGACTACGAGCAGTACTTC. Its protein product is CASSFSTGGDYEQYF.

The chain couples TRBV2 to TRBJ1-1; no definite D call. Germline V gene lookup returns CDR1 SNHLY and CDR2 FYNNEI. Trimming removed 10 bases from V and 1 base from J, with 19 bases in between. The CDR3 spans 15 residues. CDR3 protein: CATLPRLTGNTEAFF. The CDR3 DNA reads TGTGCCACGTTACCCCGACTCACGGGGAACACTGAAGCTTTCTTT.

The V call is TRBV15, the J call TRBJ2-3; 8 bases fit TRBD2. Per germline, CDR1 LNHNV and CDR2 YYDKDF (reference sequence). This CDR3 spans 15 amino acids. The J segment lost 4 bases and the V segment lost 1 base, leaving 4 bases of the junction unmatched. This CDR3 reads CATSRATGGADTQYF. CDR3 nucleotide sequence: TGTGCCACCAGCAGAGCCACGGGGGGGGCAGATACGCAGTATTTT. The full variable domain, its missing parts supplied by reference TRBV15 and TRBJ2-3, is DAMVIQNPRYQVTQFGKPVTLSCSQTLNHNVMYWYQQKSSQAPKLLFHYYDKDFNNEADTPDNFQSRRPNTSFCFLDIRSPGLGDTAMYLCATSRATGGADTQYFGPGTRLTVL.

The V call is TRBV11-2, the J call TRBJ2-5, with TRBD1 matching 9 bases. Judging by the DNA end, TRBJ2-7 fits better; the J call may be wrong. Germline V lookup: CDR1 SGHAT, CDR2 FQNNGV. The CDR3 contains 13 residues. The CDR3 DNA reads as TGTGCCAGCAGTTTCGACAGGGGGTCCGAGCAGTACTTC. Translated: CASSFDRGSEQYF.

The chain is built from TRBV4-3 and TRBJ2-7; maybe TRBD1 (5 bases). The CDR3 has 15 amino acids. The germline V gene has CDR1 LGHNA and CDR2 YSLEER. V lost 0 bases to trimming and J lost 2 bases, with 11 bases between them. The CDR3 spells CASSQETRTPYEQYF. CDR3 in DNA: TGCGCCAGCAGCCAAGAGACCAGGACACCCTACGAGCAGTACTTC.

The genes are TRBV6-5 and TRBJ2-5, with 7 bases that match TRBD2. Per germline, CDR1 MNHEY and CDR2 SVGAGI. This CDR3 spans 15 amino acids. J lost 7 bases, V lost 2 bases, and 10 bases had no gene match. Written as DNA, the CDR3 is TGTGCCAGCAGTTACGGGGATGGAGGGAGGGGGACCCAGTACTTC. Its translation: CASSYGDGGRGTQYF.

This clone has a single count. The V gene is TRBV7-9, the J gene TRBJ1-2, with D perhaps TRBD1 (5 bases). The germline V and J ends were trimmed by 2 bases and 13 bases, with 17 bases remaining between them. This CDR3 is built from 13 residues. CDR1 is SEHNR, CDR2 FQNEAQ, per germline (reference sequence). DNA of the CDR3: TGTGCCAGCAGCTTAACGGAGGGGACTATGGGCACCTTC. Protein product: CASSLTEGTMGTF.

The gene calls are TRBV27 and TRBJ1-1; TRBD1 is a possible D gene (5 bases). Germline assignment: CDR1 MNHEY and CDR2 SMNVEV (reference sequence). V lost 1 base, J lost 1 base, and 22 bases lay in between. The CDR3 extends over 19 amino acids. DNA of the CDR3: TGTGCCAGCAGTTTATGGTTACGGAGATTCGGGGGAGAGAACACTGAAGCTTTCTTT. As protein: CASSLWLRRFGGENTEAFF.